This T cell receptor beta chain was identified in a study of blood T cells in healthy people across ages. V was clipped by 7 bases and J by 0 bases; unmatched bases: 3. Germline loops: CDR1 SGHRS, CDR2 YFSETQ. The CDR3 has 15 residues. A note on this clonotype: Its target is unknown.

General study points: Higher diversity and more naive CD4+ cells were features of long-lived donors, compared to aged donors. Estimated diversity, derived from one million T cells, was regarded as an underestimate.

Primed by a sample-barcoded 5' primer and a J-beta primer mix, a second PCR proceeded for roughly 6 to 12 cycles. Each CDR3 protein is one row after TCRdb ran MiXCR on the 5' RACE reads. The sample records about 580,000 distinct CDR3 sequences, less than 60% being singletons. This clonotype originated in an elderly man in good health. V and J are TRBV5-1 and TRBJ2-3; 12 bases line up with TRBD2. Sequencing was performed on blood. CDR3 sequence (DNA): TGCGCCAGCCAGGGACTAGCGGGCAGCACAGATACGCAGTATTTT. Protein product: CASQGLAGSTDTQYF.